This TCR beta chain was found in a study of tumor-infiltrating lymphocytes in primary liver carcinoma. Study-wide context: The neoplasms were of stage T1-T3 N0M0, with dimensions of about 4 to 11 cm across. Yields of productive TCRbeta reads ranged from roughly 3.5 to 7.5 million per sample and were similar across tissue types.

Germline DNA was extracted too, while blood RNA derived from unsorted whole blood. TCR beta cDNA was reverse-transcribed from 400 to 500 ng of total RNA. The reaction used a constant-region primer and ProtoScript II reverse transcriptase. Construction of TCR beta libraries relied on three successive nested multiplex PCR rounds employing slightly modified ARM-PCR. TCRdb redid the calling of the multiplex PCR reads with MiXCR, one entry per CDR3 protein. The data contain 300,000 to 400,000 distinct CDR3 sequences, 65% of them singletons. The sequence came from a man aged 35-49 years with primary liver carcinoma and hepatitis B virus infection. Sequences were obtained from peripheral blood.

CDR3 sequence reads: CASRPGTSEIYEQYF. DNA for the CDR3: TGTGCCAGCCGCCCCGGGACTAGTGAAATCTACGAGCAGTACTTC. This chain links TRBV11-1 with TRBJ2-7; 8 nucleotides align to TRBD2. Germline V lookup: CDR1 SGHAT, CDR2 FQDESV (reference sequence). The CDR3 length is 15 residues. The trim removed 8 bases at V and 3 bases at J, leaving 12 bases unmatched.